These T cell receptor beta chains were read from a single sample in a study of OX40 agonist ivuxolimab in advanced cancers. This table comes from immunoSEQ multiplex PCR, and its TCRdb copy is limited to in-frame clones, with some not included. The table lists 90,000 to 150,000 clones, roughly nine tenths of them singletons. The source material was CD4+ or CD8+ T cells sorted from blood, sampled in a trial of the OX40 agonist ivuxolimab. The receptors were sampled from an adult with an advanced solid tumor such as melanoma, head and neck, liver or kidney cancer. Each CDR3 is given with its conserved first and last residue. The D gene is left open where the match is weak. A clone size is listed for some rows: how often the clone was seen (once, few, many), or a class if it is expanded.

d_gene,j_gene,v_gene,abundance,CDR3nt,CDR3aa
-,TRBJ1-4,TRBV7-2,-,TGTGCCAGCAGCCTCCGGACTAAGCTTGAGTCTGAAAAACTGTTTTTT,CASSLRTKLESEKLFF
TRBD1,TRBJ1-1,TRBV19,-,TGTGCCAGTAGTCACGGACAGGGGGGCACTGAAGCTTTCTTT,CASSHGQGGTEAFF
-,TRBJ2-3,TRBV7-2,-,TGTGCCAGCAGATCGGGCTACACAGATACGCAGTATTTT,CASRSGYTDTQYF
-,TRBJ2-7,TRBV29-1,once,TGCAGCGTTGCGGCAGACGAGCCCTACGAGCAGTACTTC,CSVAADEPYEQYF
-,TRBJ2-1,TRBV10-1,-,TGCGCCAGCAGTAAAGGGGGGGCATACAATGAGCAGTTCTTC,CASSKGGAYNEQFF
TRBD1,TRBJ1-2,TRBV5-6,-,TGTGCCAGCAGCTCCGGGACAGGGTCCTATGGCTACACCTTC,CASSSGTGSYGYTF
TRBD1,TRBJ1-5,TRBV7-2,-,TGTGCCAGCAGCCCACACAGGGGGCCGGGTCAGCCCCAGCATTTT,CASSPHRGPGQPQHF
-,TRBJ1-3,TRBV30,-,TGTGCCTGGAGTATAGGTTACGGAAACACCATATATTTT,CAWSIGYGNTIYF
-,TRBJ2-5,TRBV12-5,-,TGTGCTAGTGGTTTGGACAGTGGGCGGAGGTACTTC,CASGLDSGRRYF
-,TRBJ2-2,TRBV13,-,TGTGCCAGCAGGGAGGTGGGGTTATGGACCGGGGAGCTGTTTTTT,CASREVGLWTGELFF
-,TRBJ2-3,TRBV18,-,TGTGCCAGCTCGCCTGGGCCAGATACGCAGTATTTT,CASSPGPDTQYF
-,TRBJ1-4,TRBV21-1,-,TGTGCCAGCAGCAAAACGAAGGACACCCTGTGGGAAAAACTGTTTTTT,CASSKTKDTLWEKLFF
-,TRBJ1-6,TRBV6-5,-,TGTGCCAGCAGCAGGGACCGTAATTCACCCCTCCACTTT,CASSRDRNSPLHF
-,TRBJ1-1,TRBV28,-,TGTGCCAGCAGTATCCCGGGACATTTCACTGAAGCTTTCTTT,CASSIPGHFTEAFF
-,TRBJ1-1,TRBV27,-,TGTGCCAGCAGCTCTCTTCGACAGGCGGAGAACACTGAAGCTTTCTTT,CASSSLRQAENTEAFF
TRBD1,TRBJ1-1,TRBV7-9,-,TGTGCCAGCACCCCCGGGACAGGGGTTTCTAAAGCTTTCTTT,CASTPGTGVSKAFF
-,TRBJ2-5,TRBV30,-,TGTGCCTGGAGTGTGGGGGGGCCCGGAGAGACCCAGTACTTC,CAWSVGGPGETQYF
TRBD2,TRBJ2-3,TRBV7-9,once,TGTGCCAGCAGCCCCTCGGGACTAGCCATAGATACGCAGTATTTT,CASSPSGLAIDTQYF
-,TRBJ2-3,TRBV9,-,TGTGCCAGCAGCGTCTCCAGCACAGATACGCAGTATTTT,CASSVSSTDTQYF
TRBD1,TRBJ2-2,TRBV30,-,TGTGCCTGGAGGACAGGGAGTGCCACCGGGGAGCTGTTTTTT,CAWRTGSATGELFF
TRBD1,TRBJ1-2,TRBV6-6,once,TGTGCCAGCTCAATTACAGGGGCGAAGGGTGGCTACACCTTC,CASSITGAKGGYTF
TRBD1,TRBJ1-2,TRBV28,-,TGTGCCAGCAGTTTAGGACAGGGGGTCGGGGGCTACACCTTC,CASSLGQGVGGYTF
-,TRBJ1-2,TRBV4-1,-,TGCGCCAGCAGCCAATCGGCAGGTGGGGGAAATAACTATGGCTACACCTTC,CASSQSAGGGNNYGYTF
TRBD1,TRBJ2-5,TRBV18,-,TGTGCCAGCTCACCTTTCCGGGACAGCCAAGAGACCCAGTACTTC,CASSPFRDSQETQYF
TRBD1,TRBJ1-2,TRBV7-6,-,TGTGCCAGCAGCTTAGCTTCGACAGGGGAAGGCTACACCTTC,CASSLASTGEGYTF
-,TRBJ1-2,TRBV28,-,TGTGCCAGCAGTTTGGGAGGGGGCTATGGCTACACCTTC,CASSLGGGYGYTF
TRBD1,TRBJ1-6,TRBV6-1,-,TGTGCCAGCAGTGTTGACAGGGTGGGTTCACCCCTCCACTTT,CASSVDRVGSPLHF
-,TRBJ1-5,TRBV19,-,TGTGCCAGTAGCACGCGGGGTTATAGCAATCAGCCCCAGCATTTT,CASSTRGYSNQPQHF
TRBD2,TRBJ2-5,TRBV18,-,TGTGCCAGCTCACCCGCCCTAGCGGGAAAAGAGACCCAGTACTTC,CASSPALAGKETQYF
-,TRBJ1-2,TRBV6-5,-,TGTGCCAGCAGTTACCACGGGGTTGGCTACACCTTC,CASSYHGVGYTF
TRBD1,TRBJ1-5,TRBV18,-,TGTGCCAGCTCACCCGGGACAGGGGGATATAGCAATCAGCCCCAGCATTTT,CASSPGTGGYSNQPQHF
-,TRBJ1-2,TRBV30,-,TGTGCCTGGAGTCATGGGGGCTATGGCTACACCTTC,CAWSHGGYGYTF
TRBD2,TRBJ2-7,TRBV30,-,TGTGCCTGGAGAGAGACTAGCTTCTACGAGCAGTACTTC,CAWRETSFYEQYF
-,TRBJ1-6,TRBV19,few,TGTGCCAGTAACGAGGGGTACGGGAATTCACCCCTCCACTTT,CASNEGYGNSPLHF
TRBD2,TRBJ2-3,TRBV7-2,-,TGTGCCAGCAGCTTAGGTTGGCGGGGGGCAGATACGCAGTATTTT,CASSLGWRGADTQYF
-,TRBJ1-2,TRBV11-2,once,TGTGCCAGCAGCCTTGGATTTGGCTACACCTTC,CASSLGFGYTF
-,TRBJ2-1,TRBV7-2,-,TGTGCCAGCGCCCCCTCCTACAATGAGCAGTTCTTC,CASAPSYNEQFF
-,TRBJ2-3,TRBV5-1,-,TGCGCCAGCAGCTCCCCAGGCACAGATACGCAGTATTTT,CASSSPGTDTQYF
-,TRBJ2-7,TRBV6-5,-,TGTGCCAGCAGTTACTCCGCCGGCTCAGCTATCGAGCAGTACTTC,CASSYSAGSAIEQYF
TRBD1,TRBJ2-4,TRBV6-1,-,TGTGCCAGCAGTGAACCAGGGACAGGGAGCTACATTCAGTACTTC,CASSEPGTGSYIQYF
TRBD2,TRBJ2-1,TRBV11-2,-,TGTGCCAGCAGCTTAGATCCGATGGCGGGGGGGCTTTATGAGCAGTTCTTC,CASSLDPMAGGLYEQFF
TRBD1,TRBJ2-7,TRBV28,-,TGTGCCAGCGGCGGGACAGGGAACGAGCAGTACTTC,CASGGTGNEQYF
TRBD1,TRBJ2-7,TRBV28,-,TGTGCCAGCAGTTTGGACAGGGTAACCTACGAGCAGTACTTC,CASSLDRVTYEQYF
TRBD2,TRBJ2-7,TRBV7-2,-,TGTGCCAGCAAAGGGACTAGCGGGGGCGAGCAGTACTTC,CASKGTSGGEQYF
TRBD2,TRBJ2-3,TRBV5-1,-,TGCGCCAGCAGCTTGGTGGCTAGCGGGGGTGTAGATACGCAGTATTTT,CASSLVASGGVDTQYF
TRBD2,TRBJ2-3,TRBV6-4,once,TGTGCCAGCAGTGGCACGGGGGGGCCCGCAGATACGCAGTATTTT,CASSGTGGPADTQYF
-,TRBJ2-1,TRBV30,-,TGTGCCTGGAGTAGGTTAATTGATGAGCAGTTCTTC,CAWSRLIDEQFF
-,TRBJ2-4,TRBV11-2,-,TGTGCCAGCAGCTCCAGACAGGAGGCCAAAAACATTCAGTACTTC,CASSSRQEAKNIQYF
TRBD1,TRBJ1-5,TRBV4-1,-,TGCGCCAGCAGCCTCTCCCAGGGGGCTGAGGGTCAGCCCCAGCATTTT,CASSLSQGAEGQPQHF
TRBD1,TRBJ1-1,TRBV19,-,TGTGCCAGTAGTGCCCAGGGGGCCACTGAAGCTTTCTTT,CASSAQGATEAFF
-,TRBJ1-3,TRBV18,-,TGTGCCAGCTCACCACTCCGAATGCAGGGAAACACCATATATTTT,CASSPLRMQGNTIYF
-,TRBJ2-7,TRBV5-4,few,TGTGCCAGTGGGTGGCGGGGCTACGAGCAGTACTTC,CASGWRGYEQYF
-,TRBJ2-7,TRBV4-1,-,TGCGCCAGCAGCCAAGTCTTAGCCCAGGGGACGTACGAGCAGTACTTC,CASSQVLAQGTYEQYF
TRBD2,TRBJ2-5,TRBV9,-,TGTGCCAGCAGCGAGCGGGGGGGCGGAGAGACCCAGTACTTC,CASSERGGGETQYF
TRBD1,TRBJ2-7,TRBV6-5,-,TGTGCCAGCAGTTACTCTTTCAGGGGGCAGGGCGAGCAGTACTTC,CASSYSFRGQGEQYF
-,TRBJ2-5,TRBV6-5,-,TGTGCCAGCAGTTACTCGGGGACCCAGTACTTC,CASSYSGTQYF
-,TRBJ1-6,TRBV5-1,-,TGCGCCAGCAGCTTGGGGTCCCTACAGGTTCTTAATTCACCCCTCCACTTT,CASSLGSLQVLNSPLHF